The rows below give T cell receptor beta chains drawn from one sample of a study of blood T cell repertoires in COVID-19. Clones were read by immunoSEQ multiplex PCR, and TCRdb kept only the in-frame ones, dropping some. Among more than 95,000 clones listed, approximately 85% were seen once. Sequencing input: peripheral blood. All receptors derive from an elderly woman with acute or convalescent COVID-19. CDR3s include the opening cysteine and the closing phenylalanine or tryptophan. The order of the fields is J gene, V gene, CDR3 protein.

J gene: TRBJ2-5; V gene: TRBV7-2; CDR3 protein: CASSFEGSATQYF
J gene: TRBJ1-1; V gene: TRBV7-9; CDR3 protein: CASSLAGNTEAFF
J gene: TRBJ2-3; V gene: TRBV5-4; CDR3 protein: CASSTLAGGRDTQYF
J gene: TRBJ1-1; V gene: TRBV7-9; CDR3 protein: CASRAAGNTEAFF
J gene: TRBJ1-1; V gene: TRBV5-1; CDR3 protein: CASSLGGTADTEAFF
J gene: TRBJ2-3; V gene: TRBV10-2; CDR3 protein: CASSQSDTQYF
J gene: TRBJ2-1; V gene: TRBV11-3; CDR3 protein: CASSSRRDNEQFF
J gene: TRBJ1-2; V gene: TRBV6-5; CDR3 protein: CASSYSKGFGYTF
J gene: TRBJ2-5; V gene: TRBV7-3; CDR3 protein: CASSRSSEETQYF
J gene: TRBJ1-5; V gene: TRBV19; CDR3 protein: CASTEVLSNQPQHF
J gene: TRBJ1-5; V gene: TRBV28; CDR3 protein: CASTQRRGSVVEPQHF
J gene: TRBJ1-6; V gene: TRBV5-4; CDR3 protein: CASSLEQGSSYNSPLHF
J gene: TRBJ1-6; V gene: TRBV27; CDR3 protein: CASRQGISRNSPLHF
J gene: TRBJ1-1; V gene: TRBV18; CDR3 protein: CASSRSRGIIEAFF
J gene: TRBJ1-1; V gene: TRBV5-1; CDR3 protein: CASSLEQGAGTEAFF
J gene: TRBJ2-1; V gene: TRBV5-4; CDR3 protein: CASSLVGQGTNEQFF
J gene: TRBJ1-1; V gene: TRBV4-1; CDR3 protein: CASSQRQENTEAFF
J gene: TRBJ1-3; V gene: TRBV5-1; CDR3 protein: CASSLAPGLGSGNTIYF
J gene: TRBJ1-2; V gene: TRBV12-3/TRBV12-4; CDR3 protein: CASSLYSNYGYTF
J gene: TRBJ1-1; V gene: TRBV6-5; CDR3 protein: CASSYSIGVEAFF
J gene: TRBJ1-1; V gene: TRBV6-2/TRBV6-3; CDR3 protein: CASSFLLTGRRTEAFF
J gene: TRBJ1-1; V gene: TRBV5-8; CDR3 protein: CASSYPSLTGGRGGKAFF
J gene: TRBJ2-1; V gene: TRBV12-3/TRBV12-4; CDR3 protein: CASKRGLVNEQFF
J gene: TRBJ1-1; V gene: TRBV19; CDR3 protein: CASSIRGPNTEAFF
J gene: TRBJ2-3; V gene: TRBV7-2; CDR3 protein: CASNQPGRGTDTQYF
J gene: TRBJ1-2; V gene: TRBV28; CDR3 protein: CASSLGDRGYGYTF
J gene: TRBJ2-3; V gene: TRBV11-2; CDR3 protein: CASSLSGTGSNTQYF
J gene: TRBJ1-1; V gene: TRBV29-1; CDR3 protein: CSVLGGAEAFF
J gene: TRBJ1-5; V gene: TRBV19; CDR3 protein: CASSNRDRGNQPQHF
J gene: TRBJ1-1; V gene: TRBV12-3/TRBV12-4; CDR3 protein: CASSQAGNAFF
J gene: TRBJ1-5; V gene: TRBV19; CDR3 protein: CASSIWGRNSNQPQHF
J gene: TRBJ1-3; V gene: TRBV4-3; CDR3 protein: CASSQDRDSSGNTIYF
J gene: TRBJ1-1; V gene: TRBV28; CDR3 protein: CASGTRNRGGEAFF
J gene: TRBJ2-1; V gene: TRBV6-5; CDR3 protein: CASSLSGPYNEQFF
J gene: TRBJ1-5; V gene: TRBV2; CDR3 protein: CASKLQNQPQHF
J gene: TRBJ2-1; V gene: TRBV27; CDR3 protein: CASRKSGGPGEQFF
J gene: TRBJ1-1; V gene: TRBV6-1; CDR3 protein: CASSEPGQTRSTEAFF
J gene: TRBJ2-3; V gene: TRBV10-3; CDR3 protein: CAISAAGLAGNTQYF